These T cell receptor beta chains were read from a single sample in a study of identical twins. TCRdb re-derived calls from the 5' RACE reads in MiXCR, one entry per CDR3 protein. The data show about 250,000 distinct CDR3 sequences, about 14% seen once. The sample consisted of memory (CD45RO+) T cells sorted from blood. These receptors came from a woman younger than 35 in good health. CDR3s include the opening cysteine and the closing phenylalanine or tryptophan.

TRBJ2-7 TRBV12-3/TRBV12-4 CASSLSGYEQYF
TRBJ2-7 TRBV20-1 CSATRRAGGPYEQYF
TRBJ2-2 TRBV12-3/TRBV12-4 CASSPRTGGANTGELFF
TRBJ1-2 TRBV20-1 CSARDERDGYTF
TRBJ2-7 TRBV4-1 CASSQGPVGVGSSYEQYF
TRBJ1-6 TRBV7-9 CASSLGYSPLHF
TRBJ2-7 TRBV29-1 CSVTGTGTYEQYF
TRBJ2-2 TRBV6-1 CASRKPGNTGELFF
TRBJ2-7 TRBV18 CASSPLGVSSYEQYF
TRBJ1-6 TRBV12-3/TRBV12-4 CASSLRSPSPLHF
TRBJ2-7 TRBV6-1 CASRNYRVLRVDEQYF
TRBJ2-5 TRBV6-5 CASSYSRHPQETQYF
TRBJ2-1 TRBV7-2 CASSLAGAGLGEQFF
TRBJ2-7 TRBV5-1 CASSWSDTSYEQYF
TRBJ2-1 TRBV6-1 CASTAGGGGNEQFF
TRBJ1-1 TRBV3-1 CASSQDQAWRGAFF
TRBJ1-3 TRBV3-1 CASSQEGSRNTIYF
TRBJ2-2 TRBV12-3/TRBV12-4 CASWETGVGTGELFF
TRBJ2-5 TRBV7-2 CASSRAAETQYF
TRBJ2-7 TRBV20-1 CSASRLAEVYEQYF
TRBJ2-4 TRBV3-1 CASSQSFENIQYF
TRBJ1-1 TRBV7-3 CASSLRSSTEAFF
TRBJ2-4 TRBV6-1 CASSELASAGGPRGAKNIQYF
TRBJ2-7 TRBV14 CASSQVRTGGVEQYF
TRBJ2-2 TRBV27 CASSFRLTGELFF
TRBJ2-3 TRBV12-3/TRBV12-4 CASSLGINPTTDTQYF
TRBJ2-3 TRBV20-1 CSASRRGTSGGTSRTDTQYF
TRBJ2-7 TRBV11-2 CASSLRWTGPSYEQYF
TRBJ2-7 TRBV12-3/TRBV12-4 CASSLRGLSYEQYF
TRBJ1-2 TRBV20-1 CSATDTQAGYGYTF
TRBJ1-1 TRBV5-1 CASSRYENTEAFF
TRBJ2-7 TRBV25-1 CASSDTSGRIYEQYF
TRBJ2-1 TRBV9 CASSVELSSYNEQFF
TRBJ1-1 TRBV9 CASSVDLFAEAFF
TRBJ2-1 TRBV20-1 CSAHGLAGGGSYNEQFF
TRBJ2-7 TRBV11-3 CASSLRGTSSRYEQYF
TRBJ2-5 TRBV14 CASSQVTTSVTQETQYF
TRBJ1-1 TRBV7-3 CASSLLGAEAFF
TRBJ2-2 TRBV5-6 CASSFRAGELFF
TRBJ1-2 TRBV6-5 CASSYIETNYGYTF
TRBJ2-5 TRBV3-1 CASSRAGPQETQYF
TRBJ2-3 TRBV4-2 CASSHGSGSTDTQYF
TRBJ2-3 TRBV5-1 CASSGPSGRNTDTQYF